This T cell receptor beta chain comes out of a study of shared clonotypes between healthy human individuals. Method: immunoSEQ multiplex PCR; TCRdb's copy keeps in-frame clones and lacks some. Of around 700,000 clones in the sample, about 91% were seen once. The CDR3 is made up of 14 amino acids. V lost 3 bases and J lost 1, with 9 bases in between. Germline V lookup: CDR1 MNHEY, CDR2 SMNVEV (reference sequence). CD45RO-negative CD8 cells positively selected for CCR7 made up the naive population, which excluded terminally differentiated effector memory CD45RA+ cells. This chain joins TRBV27 and TRBJ1-2; D gene uncertain. Source material: naive CD8+ T cells sorted from blood. The sequence was collected from a young man in good health. The CDR3 loop is CASSFNGFNYGYTF. CDR3 nucleotide sequence: TGTGCCAGCAGTTTTAACGGCTTTAACTATGGCTACACCTTC.